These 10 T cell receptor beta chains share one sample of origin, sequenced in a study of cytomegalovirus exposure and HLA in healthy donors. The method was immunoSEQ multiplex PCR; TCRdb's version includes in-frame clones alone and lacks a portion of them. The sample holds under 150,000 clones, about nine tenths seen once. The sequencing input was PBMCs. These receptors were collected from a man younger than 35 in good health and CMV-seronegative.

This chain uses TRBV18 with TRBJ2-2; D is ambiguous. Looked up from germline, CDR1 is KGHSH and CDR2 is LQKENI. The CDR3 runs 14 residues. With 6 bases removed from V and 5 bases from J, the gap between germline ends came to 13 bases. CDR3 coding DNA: TGTGCCAGCTCGACGGCCAGGATTACCGGGGAGCTGTTTTTT. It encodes CASSTARITGELFF.

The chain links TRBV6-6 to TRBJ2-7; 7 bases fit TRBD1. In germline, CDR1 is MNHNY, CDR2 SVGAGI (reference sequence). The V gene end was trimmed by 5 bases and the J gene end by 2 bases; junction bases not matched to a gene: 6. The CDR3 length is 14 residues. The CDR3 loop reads CASSTTGVAYEQYF. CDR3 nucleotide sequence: TGTGCCAGCAGTACAACAGGGGTAGCCTACGAGCAGTACTTC.

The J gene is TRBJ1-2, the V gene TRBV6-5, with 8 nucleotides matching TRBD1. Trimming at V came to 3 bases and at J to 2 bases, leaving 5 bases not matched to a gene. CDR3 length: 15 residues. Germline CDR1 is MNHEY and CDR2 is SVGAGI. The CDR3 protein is CASSYSGQGNYGYTF. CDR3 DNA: TGTGCCAGCAGTTATAGTGGACAGGGAAACTATGGCTACACCTTC.

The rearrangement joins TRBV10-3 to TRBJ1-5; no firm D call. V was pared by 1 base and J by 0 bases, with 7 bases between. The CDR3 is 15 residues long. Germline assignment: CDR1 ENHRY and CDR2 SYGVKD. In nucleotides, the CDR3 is TGTGCCATCAGTGAGTACGAGGTTAGCAATCAGCCCCAGCATTTT. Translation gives CAISEYEVSNQPQHF.

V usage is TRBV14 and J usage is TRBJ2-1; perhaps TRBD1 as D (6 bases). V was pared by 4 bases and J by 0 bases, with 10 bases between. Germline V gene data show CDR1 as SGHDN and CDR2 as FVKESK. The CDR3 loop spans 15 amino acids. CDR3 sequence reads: CASSPRGGSYNEQFF. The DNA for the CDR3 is TGTGCCAGCAGCCCCAGGGGTGGCTCCTACAATGAGCAGTTCTTC.

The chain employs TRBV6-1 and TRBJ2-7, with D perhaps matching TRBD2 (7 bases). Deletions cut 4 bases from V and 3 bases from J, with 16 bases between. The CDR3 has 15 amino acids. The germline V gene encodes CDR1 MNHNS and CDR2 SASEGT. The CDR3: CASSGGGRDVYEQYF. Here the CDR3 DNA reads TGTGCCAGCAGTGGGGGGGGCAGGGATGTCTACGAGCAGTACTTC.

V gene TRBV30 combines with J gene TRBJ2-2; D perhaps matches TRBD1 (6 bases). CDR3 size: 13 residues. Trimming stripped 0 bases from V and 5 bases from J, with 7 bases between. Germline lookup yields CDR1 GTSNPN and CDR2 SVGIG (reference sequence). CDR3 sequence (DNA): TGTGCCTGGAGTGTGCAGGGGACCGGGGAGCTGTTTTTT. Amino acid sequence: CAWSVQGTGELFF.

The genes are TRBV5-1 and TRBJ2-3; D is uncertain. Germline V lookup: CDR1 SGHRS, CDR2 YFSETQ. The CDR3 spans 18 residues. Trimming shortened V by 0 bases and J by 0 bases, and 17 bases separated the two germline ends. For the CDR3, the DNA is TGCGCCAGCAGCTTGGGAGTGTTCGGCGGCGGAAGCACAGATACGCAGTATTTT. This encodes CASSLGVFGGGSTDTQYF.

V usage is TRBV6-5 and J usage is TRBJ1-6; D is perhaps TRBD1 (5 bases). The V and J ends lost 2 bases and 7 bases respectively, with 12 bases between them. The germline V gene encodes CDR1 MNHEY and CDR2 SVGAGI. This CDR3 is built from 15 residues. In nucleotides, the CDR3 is TGTGCCAGCAGTTACGGAGCAGGGAGGAATTCACCCCTCCACTTT. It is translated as CASSYGAGRNSPLHF.

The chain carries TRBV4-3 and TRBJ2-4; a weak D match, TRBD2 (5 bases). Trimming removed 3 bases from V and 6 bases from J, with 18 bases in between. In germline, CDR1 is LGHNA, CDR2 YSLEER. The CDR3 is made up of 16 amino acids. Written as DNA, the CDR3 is TGCGCCAGCAGCCATAGCGCCCTGAGTGGTAGAAACATTCAGTACTTC. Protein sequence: CASSHSALSGRNIQYF.